The clone carrying this TCR beta chain was counted between two and nine times. The read stops 3 residues short of the end of the CDR3; the missing end is completed from the germline J gene. The source of the sample is a study of T cell clonality in common variable immunodeficiency. TCRdb's table, derived via immunoSEQ multiplex PCR, lists solely in-frame clones and lacks some. The data list 35,000 to 45,000 clones, none observed once; under 4.5% falls to the top ten. CDR3 length equals 15 residues. Germline-derived CDR1 and CDR2 are LNHDA and SQIVND (reference sequence). Material: peripheral blood mononuclear cells. This sequence originates from a person aged 18-69 years in good health. This rearrangement joins TRBV19 to TRBJ2-2; 7 nucleotides match TRBD1. The CDR3 here is CASSIAWDSPEKLFF. CDR3 bases read: TGTGCCAGTAGTATAGCCTGGGACAGTCCCGAAAAG.